These 9 T cell receptor beta chains came from one sample sequenced in a study of cytomegalovirus exposure and HLA in healthy donors. Primers for the PCR totalled 60 Vbeta and 13 Jbeta. Profiled with immunoSEQ multiplex PCR; TCRdb holds only in-frame clones, not every one. The profile shows around 110,000 clones, around two thirds of them singletons. Source material: PBMCs. Every receptor here comes from a woman aged 40-49 years in good health and CMV-seropositive.

The J gene is TRBJ2-7, the V gene TRBV27, with 8 bases that match TRBD1. With 3 bases clipped from V and 0 bases from J, the junction kept 10 bases outside the gene matches. Germline values: CDR1 MNHEY, CDR2 SMNVEV (reference sequence). The CDR3 consists of 17 residues. This chain's CDR3 is CASSFLAPGTGSYEQYF. In nucleotides, the CDR3 is TGTGCCAGCAGTTTCCTCGCCCCCGGGACAGGCTCCTACGAGCAGTACTTC.

The chain uses TRBV19 and TRBJ1-2; TRBD1 is a possible D gene (6 bases). Germline-derived CDR1 and CDR2 are LNHDA and SQIVND (reference sequence). The CDR3 runs to 14 residues. The V end lost 3 bases, the J end lost 6 bases, and 14 bases lay between the germline ends. Here the CDR3 reads CASSMGGARDGYTF. In nucleotides, the CDR3 is TGTGCCAGTAGTATGGGGGGGGCGAGGGATGGCTACACCTTC.

V usage is TRBV27 and J usage is TRBJ1-1, with D possibly matching TRBD1 (5 bases). V lost 5 bases, J lost 8 bases, and 18 bases lay in between. The CDR3 loop spans 14 amino acids. Germline V gene data show CDR1 as MNHEY and CDR2 as SMNVEV (reference sequence). This CDR3 reads CASSPRTPVTEAFF. CDR3 bases: TGTGCCAGCAGTCCGCGGACACCGGTCACCGAAGCTTTCTTT.

This clone was seen a few times. V and J are TRBV5-1 and TRBJ2-1; 8 bases are a match to TRBD2. The CDR3 runs 13 residues. Germline V lookup: CDR1 SGHRS, CDR2 YFSETQ. The trim removed 8 bases at V and 7 bases at J, leaving 8 bases unmatched. CDR3 sequence reads: CASSGLVKNEQFF. CDR3 sequence (DNA): TGCGCCAGTTCGGGACTAGTTAAAAATGAGCAGTTCTTC.

This chain uses TRBV6-5 with TRBJ1-6; 10 positions match TRBD1. The CDR3 extends over 14 amino acids. Germline loops: CDR1 MNHEY, CDR2 SVGAGI. The ends lost 5 bases at V and 10 bases at J; junction bases unmatched: 5. CDR3 amino acids: CASSPGQGGSPLHF. CDR3 bases: TGTGCCAGCAGTCCAGGACAGGGGGGATCACCCCTCCACTTT.

About this clone itself: Other DNA sequences within the sample encode an identical CDR3. The V gene is TRBV28, the J gene TRBJ1-2; D is possibly TRBD1 (5 bases). Trimming took off 3 bases at V and 4 bases at J, with 9 bases between the two ends. Germline assignment: CDR1 MDHEN and CDR2 SYDVKM. This CDR3 comprises 13 residues. The CDR3 DNA follows: TGTGCCAGCAGTTTGCGGGGGACCTATGGCTACACCTTC. Translating it yields CASSLRGTYGYTF.

The table lists this clone with a few counts. The chain carries TRBV6-1 and TRBJ1-1, with 7 nucleotides matching TRBD1. V lost 8 bases, J lost 6 bases, and 6 bases stayed unmatched. This CDR3 comprises 12 residues. Germline CDR1 and CDR2: MNHNS and SASEGT. The CDR3 sequence is CASEDRVAEAFF. In DNA, the CDR3 is TGTGCCAGCGAAGACAGGGTTGCTGAAGCTTTCTTT.

The chain carries TRBV2 and TRBJ2-2; 7 bases fit TRBD2. The CDR3 has 15 residues. The trim removed 6 bases at V and 6 bases at J, leaving 10 bases unmatched. CDR1 is SNHLY and CDR2 is FYNNEI in the germline V gene. CDR3 protein: CASSPPGLRPGELFF. The CDR3 DNA sequence: TGTGCCAGCAGCCCTCCGGGACTAAGGCCCGGGGAGCTGTTTTTT.

V usage is TRBV5-1 and J usage is TRBJ2-6; 12 bases are a match to TRBD2. Per germline, CDR1 SGHRS and CDR2 YFSETQ. The J segment lost 0 bases and the V segment lost 0 bases, leaving 10 bases of the junction unmatched. This CDR3 is 21 amino acids long. CDR3 DNA sequence: TGCGCCAGCAGCTTGGCCGTGGGACTAGCGGGCTCTACCTCTGGGGCCAACGTCCTGACTTTC. Amino acid sequence: CASSLAVGLAGSTSGANVLTF.